The clone carrying this T cell receptor beta chain has only a few counts. The sample belongs to a study of Graves' ophthalmopathy and Graves' hyperthyroidism. Presentation of ophthalmopathy in the donors involved moderate-to-severe activity, CAS ≥3, NOSPECS ≥4 and a duration under 3 months. Amplified material comprised TCR beta CDR3 regions derived from RNA transcripts. HTBI primers primed a first-round RT-PCR, and a second-round multiplex PCR followed. A single record per CDR3 protein comes from TCRdb applying MiXCR to the multiplex PCR reads. The sample lists 660,000 or so distinct CDR3 sequences, approximately 39% seen once, with more than 3% in the top ten. This CDR3 region has 17 residues. Germline trimming cut 3 bases from V and 4 bases from J; bases unmatched to any gene: 12. CDR1 LNHDA and CDR2 SQIVND come from the germline V gene (reference sequence).

This clonotype originated in an adult man with Graves' ophthalmopathy. Sequenced material: peripheral blood. The chain is built from TRBV19 and TRBJ2-7, with 10 positions matching TRBD2. The CDR3 DNA sequence: TGTGCCAGTAGTATGGGCCGGAGCGGGAGGGCCCCTTACGAGCAGTACTTC. This translates into CASSMGRSGRAPYEQYF.